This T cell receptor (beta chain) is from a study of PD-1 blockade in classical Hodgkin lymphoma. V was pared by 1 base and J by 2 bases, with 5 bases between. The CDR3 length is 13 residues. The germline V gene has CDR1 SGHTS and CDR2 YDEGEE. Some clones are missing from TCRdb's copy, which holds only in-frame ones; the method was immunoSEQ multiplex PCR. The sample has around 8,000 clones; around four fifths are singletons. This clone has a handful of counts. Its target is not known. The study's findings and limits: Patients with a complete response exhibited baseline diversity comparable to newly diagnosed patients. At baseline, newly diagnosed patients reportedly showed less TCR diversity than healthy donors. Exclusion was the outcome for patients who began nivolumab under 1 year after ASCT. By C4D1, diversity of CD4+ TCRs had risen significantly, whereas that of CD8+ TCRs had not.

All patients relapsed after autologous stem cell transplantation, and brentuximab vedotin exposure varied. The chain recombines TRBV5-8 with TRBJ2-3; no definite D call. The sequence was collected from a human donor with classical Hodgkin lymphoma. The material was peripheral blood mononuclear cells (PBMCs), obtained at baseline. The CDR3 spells CASSLRTTDTQYF. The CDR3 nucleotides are TGTGCCAGCAGCTTGCGTACCACAGATACGCAGTATTTT.